This T cell receptor beta chain is from a study of blood T cell repertoires in COVID-19 (dated by TCRdb to between 2020 and 2021). Some background on the complete study: Samples covering the acute and convalescent phases of COVID-19 were provided by collaborators in the United States, Italy and Spain. The prospective study material was composed of cDNA or gDNA derived from T cells, B-cell-depleted T cells, or PBMCs. The dataset comprised deeply sampled blood TCRbeta repertoires from subjects exposed to, actively infected with, or recovered from COVID-19. The repertoires were released in a freely available public database intended as a resource for research on the immune response to SARS-CoV-2. Samples came from the ongoing ImmuneRACE study (first 160 participants) plus 1,254 subjects from 6 global collaborators. Sample metadata almost always included a de-identified subject ID, COVID-19 status, age in years and sex. Where HLA class I and class II types were available, the types were taken from metadata supplied by the sample provider, not from assay-based typing.

In Seattle, one collaborating source enrolled patients while the infection was active and tracked those patients longitudinally over the course of disease. Each collaborating institution followed its own protocols to collect whole blood in K2EDTA tubes. For TCRbeta analysis, collaborator samples were shipped as frozen whole blood, as isolated PBMCs, or as DNA extracted from either sample type. Remarks on this clone: Its antigen is currently not known. Qualities for individual bases were not recorded, and no much larger clone is one base off.

V and J lose 5 bases and 11 bases, and a span of 21 bases separates them. Spanning cysteine to phenylalanine, the CDR3 consists of 14 amino acids. Only the CDR3 region is kept as DNA, spanning 42 bases read in frame from base 1. CDR1 and CDR2 are drawn from the germline V gene: SGHAT, FQNNGV. General study outcomes and caveats: The quantity of clinical and demographic metadata differed by source and by participant and was supplied without curation.

TCRbeta CDR3 regions were amplified from genomic DNA using the immunoSEQ Assay, a bias-controlled multiplex PCR. The study's own analysis went as follows. The number of nucleated cells in each sample was estimated by amplification of reference gene primers within the assay. To quantify the absolute abundance of each unique TCRbeta CDR3 rearrangement, sequence reads were collapsed and filtered. For each sample, productive Simpson clonality was calculated as the square root of Simpson's diversity index over productive rearrangements. TCRdb limited this immuneACCESS table to in-frame rearrangements with V and J called. A share of clones is missing; checked studies link under half to unresolved V genes, and the rest is unexplained. The D gene and trimming were derived from the DNA, and the V and J assignments and clone size from that table. The sample table holds about 160,000 clones, of which roughly 81% were seen once. Around 5.4% of the sample goes to the ten largest clones.

This sequence was found in a woman aged 50 to 60 with COVID-19, enrolled during active disease. Sequenced input: peripheral blood. The rearranged segments are TRBV11-2 and TRBJ1-1, with TRBD1 perhaps the D gene, on 5 matching bases. The CDR3 reads as follows: CASSAGTGPNAAFF. The nucleotide sequence reads as follows: TGTGCCAGCAGCGCCGGGACTGGGCCGAATGCGGCTTTCTTT.